This TCR beta chain was sequenced for a study of T-cell memory formation after mild COVID-19. TCR alpha and TCR beta cDNA libraries carrying sample barcodes and UMIs came from 5'RACE with constant-segment primers. TCRdb recomputed calls from the 5' RACE reads with MiXCR, one row per CDR3 protein. The sample contains approximately 99,000 distinct CDR3 sequences, roughly a sixth of which appear only once. CDR1 is ENHRY, CDR2 SYGVKD, per germline. This CDR3 is 9 amino acids long. V dropped 11 bases and J dropped 5 bases, with 6 bases sitting between them. Study-wide findings and caveats: Later expanders leaned CD4+, whereas day 15 to 85 contracting clones were balanced CD4/CD8.

There are a few counts of this clonotype. What it binds is not known. The clonotype was recovered from a man aged 18 to 30 who had mild COVID-19 (a few samples of this study predate the infection). Cell type and time point are not known. Sequenced: PBMCs or a T cell subset sorted from them (not recorded which). The chain joins TRBV10-3 to TRBJ1-2; D is undetermined. The CDR3 here is CAAGYGYTF. The CDR3 DNA follows: TGTGCCGCGGGGTATGGCTACACCTTC.